Below, 24 T cell receptor beta chains from the same sample are listed, as sequenced in a study of T cells in women clearing cervical HPV infection. Sequenced by immunoSEQ multiplex PCR; TCRdb stores in-frame clones only, minus some. The listing records 20,000 to 30,000 clones. Material: blood buffy coat. Receptors originate from a woman aged 18 to 75 with a cervical HPV16 infection that either progressed to CIN3+ or cleared (not recorded which).

CDR3 DNA (partial): TGTGCCAGTAGTATAGGGCGGGGGGGTGAC. This gives the protein CASSIGRGGD. From start to end, the CDR3 is CASSIGRGGDYTF. The chain has TRBV19 and TRBJ1-2; tentatively, D is TRBD1 (5 bases). The DNA ends 3 residues before the CDR3 does, and the rest of the CDR3 is filled in from the germline J gene. The CDR3 extends over 13 amino acids. Germline assignment: CDR1 LNHDA and CDR2 SQIVND (reference sequence).

About this clone itself: Read data end 3 residues before the CDR3 end; the end is taken from the germline J gene. V and J are TRBV19 and TRBJ2-1; 16 bases match TRBD2. This CDR3 comprises 17 residues. With V trimmed by 7 bases and J by 7 bases, 10 bases remained unmatched. Germline CDR1 reads LNHDA; CDR2 reads SQIVND (reference sequence). The sequenced part of the CDR3 DNA is TGTGCCAGTAACTCTCCGGGACTAGCGGGAGGGGGTAATGAG. Translation gives CASNSPGLAGGGNE. The full CDR3 protein reads CASNSPGLAGGGNEQFF.

Concerning this clone itself: Read data end 3 residues before the CDR3 end; the end is taken from the germline J gene. The sample holds other DNA sequences that translate to the same CDR3. The V and J genes are TRBV2 and TRBJ1-3, with 9 bases matching TRBD1. The CDR3 is 14 amino acids. Trimming at V came to 10 bases and at J to 8 bases, leaving 12 bases not matched to a gene. The germline V gene has CDR1 SNHLY and CDR2 FYNNEI. This CDR3 reads CATTRDREIDTIYF. CDR3 DNA, as far as it was read: TGTGCCACTACCCGGGACAGGGAGATCGACACC.

To note about this clone: The read halts 3 residues ahead of the CDR3 end, with the missing end drawn from the germline J gene. The chain uses TRBV30 and TRBJ2-1; 9 bases fit TRBD2. V trimming: 2 bases; J trimming: 3 bases; junction bases outside the gene matches: 5. CDR1 is GTSNPN and CDR2 is SVGIG in the germline V gene (reference sequence). This CDR3 is 15 amino acids long. The CDR3 is CAWSTSGRHYNEQFF. The DNA read from the CDR3 is TGTGCCTGGAGTACCAGCGGGAGGCACTACAATGAG.

Notes on this clone: The CDR3 end lies 3 residues beyond the end of the read and is filled in from the germline J gene. The V call is TRBV19, the J call TRBJ1-5, with D perhaps matching TRBD1 (6 bases). The CDR3 contains 15 residues. Germline V gene lookup returns CDR1 LNHDA and CDR2 SQIVND (reference sequence). V was shortened by 1 base and J by 4 bases, with 11 bases between the two germline ends. The CDR3: CASSIGTASNQPQHF. Partial CDR3 DNA: TGTGCCAGTAGTATAGGGACAGCAAGTAATCAGCCC.

Note on this clone: The read ends 3 residues early relative to the CDR3; the germline J gene fills the gap. The V gene is TRBV2, the J gene TRBJ1-2, with D possibly TRBD1 on 6 matching bases. With 1 base removed from V and 0 bases from J, the gap between germline ends came to 15 bases. This CDR3 region has 17 residues. Looked up from germline, CDR1 is SNHLY and CDR2 is FYNNEI. The CDR3 sequence is CASSEVGRGPTNYGYTF. CDR3 DNA (partial): TGTGCCAGCAGTGAAGTAGGCAGGGGACCTACTAACTATGGC.

A note on this clone: The sequenced fragment ends 3 residues before the CDR3 boundary, so the rest is inferred from the germline J gene. The chain joins TRBV29-1 to TRBJ1-1, with D unresolved. The CDR3 runs 13 residues. Germline V gene lookup returns CDR1 SQVTM and CDR2 ANQGSEA. V lost 8 bases to trimming and J lost 2 bases, with 15 bases between them. The DNA read from the CDR3 is TGCAGCCTCGCAACGGGTGGAAACACTGAA. It yields the protein CSLATGGNTE. The whole CDR3 protein is CSLATGGNTEAFF.

As for this clone: The CDR3 end lies 3 residues beyond the end of the read and is filled in from the germline J gene. This chain joins TRBV7-6 and TRBJ2-7; possibly TRBD1 for D (6 bases). Trimming pared 5 bases from V and 3 bases from J, leaving 11 bases between. CDR1 is SGHVS, CDR2 FNYEAQ, per germline. The CDR3 is 13 amino acids. Incomplete CDR3 DNA: TGTGCCAGCAGCCCGCCGGACAGCTACGAG. Translated: CASSPPDSYE. The CDR3, in full, reads CASSPPDSYEQYF.

CDR3 protein: CASSQDRASGELFF. CDR3 bases read: TGCGCCAGCAGCCAAGACAGGGCGTCCGGGGAG. The chain recombines TRBV4-1 with TRBJ2-2, with D perhaps TRBD1 (5 bases). The read ends 3 residues before the CDR3 terminus; that terminus is restored from the germline J gene. The CDR3 length is 14 residues. Germline-derived CDR1 and CDR2 are MGHRA and YSYEKL. The V and J ends lost 0 bases and 6 bases respectively, with 8 bases between them.

Worth noting for this clone: The CDR3 extends 3 residues past the end of the read, so its final part is completed from the germline J gene. The J gene is TRBJ1-2, the V gene TRBV5-1; D uncertain. Germline assignment: CDR1 SGHRS and CDR2 YFSETQ. The CDR3 consists of 14 residues. CDR3 bases read: TGCGCCAGCAGCTTGGAGCTAGCCAAAAACATC. It encodes CASSLELAKNI. The entire CDR3 sequence reads CASSLELAKNIYTF.

Regarding this clone: The sequenced fragment ends 3 residues before the CDR3 boundary, so the rest is inferred from the germline J gene. This chain links TRBV7-3 with TRBJ1-2, with D tentatively TRBD1 (5 bases). Looked up from germline, CDR1 is SGHTA and CDR2 is FQGTGA. The CDR3 length is 16 residues. CDR3 DNA, as far as it was read: TGTGCCAGCAGCCAACTAGCGGGGGGTAGCACAGATACC. It translates to CASSQLAGGSTDT. In full, the CDR3 is CASSQLAGGSTDTYTF.

As to this clone: The read gets to within 3 residues of the CDR3 end, and the germline J gene fills in the rest. V and J are TRBV2 and TRBJ1-5; D is possibly TRBD1 (5 bases). The CDR3 is 13 residues long. V gave up 3 bases and J gave up 9 bases, with 12 bases separating them. Germline lookup yields CDR1 SNHLY and CDR2 FYNNEI. CDR3 residues: CASSDQGIGPQHF. CDR3 DNA (partial): TGTGCCAGCAGTGACCAGGGTATAGGGCCC.

Its frequency marks this clone as medium-sized. The CDR3 end is not reached by the read, which stops 3 residues before it; the germline J gene fills it in. The gene calls are TRBV20-1 and TRBJ2-3, with D unclear. Germline V gene lookup returns CDR1 DFQATT and CDR2 SNEGSKA (reference sequence). The V gene lost 6 bases and the J gene lost 4 bases, with 11 bases spanning the gap. The CDR3 is made up of 12 amino acids. The covered CDR3 bases are TGCAGTGCCTACCGAGTCCCAGATACG. Translation: CSAYRVPDT. In full, the CDR3 is CSAYRVPDTQYF.

On this clone: Read coverage stops 3 residues before the CDR3 terminus; the germline J gene supplies the remainder. The chain combines TRBV19 with TRBJ1-2, with D unclear. V was clipped by 7 bases and J by 7 bases, with 10 bases between them. The CDR3 sequence is 11 residues long. The germline V gene encodes CDR1 LNHDA and CDR2 SQIVND (reference sequence). Incomplete CDR3 DNA: TGTGCCAGTACATCCGAAGGTGGC. It translates to CASTSEGG. The whole CDR3 region reads CASTSEGGYTF.

About this clone: With the read ending 3 residues before the CDR3 end, the germline J gene is used to fill in that end. The rearrangement uses TRBV20-1 and TRBJ2-1; 14 nucleotides match TRBD2. CDR1 is DFQATT and CDR2 is SNEGSKA in the germline V gene (reference sequence). Trimming at V came to 3 bases and at J to 2 bases, leaving 3 bases not matched to a gene. CDR3 size: 16 residues. The CDR3 bases that were read are TGCAGTGCTAGGACTAGCGGGAGGGCCCCCTACAATGAG. Its translation is CSARTSGRAPYNE. The whole CDR3 is CSARTSGRAPYNEQFF.

About this clone: The CDR3 end falls 3 residues outside the read, so it is completed with the germline J gene. The V gene is TRBV12-3 or TRBV12-4, the J gene TRBJ2-7, with a tentative D call TRBD2 (6 bases). This CDR3 region has 12 residues. Trimming shortened V by 3 bases and J by 5 bases, and 8 bases separated the two germline ends. The part of the CDR3 DNA that was read is TGTGCCAGCAGTTTGCGGGGCCACGAG. Its translation is CASSLRGHE. The full CDR3 is CASSLRGHEQYF.

In regard to this clone: The read ends 3 residues before the CDR3 terminus; that terminus is restored from the germline J gene. This chain joins TRBV7-8 and TRBJ2-3; D unresolved. From germline, CDR1 is SGHVS and CDR2 FQNEAQ. This CDR3 has 14 residues. CDR3 bases read: TGTGCCAGCGCCAGACTCGATAACCAAGAGACG. Translated: CASARLDNQET. The entire CDR3 protein reads CASARLDNQETQYF. Drawing the rest from reference TRBV7-8 and TRBJ2-3, the complete variable domain is GAGVSQSPRYKVAKRGQDVALRCDPISGHVSLFWYQQALGQGPEFLTYFQNEAQLDKSGLPSDRFFAERPEGSVSTLKIQRTQQEDSAVYLCASARLDNQETQYFGPGTRLTVL.

In regard to this clone: The sequence runs out 3 residues before the end of the CDR3; the remainder is reconstructed from the germline J gene. The rearrangement links TRBV10-3 to TRBJ2-3, with 9 bases aligning to TRBD2. CDR1 ENHRY and CDR2 SYGVKD come from the germline V gene. Unmatched junction bases numbered 2, after V lost 0 bases and J lost 1 base. This CDR3 is built from 16 residues. The covered CDR3 bases are TGTGCCATCAGTGAGTCTAGACTAGCGGGCACAGATACG. This gives the protein CAISESRLAGTDT. The full-length CDR3 reads as CAISESRLAGTDTQYF.

On this clone itself: The DNA ends 3 residues before the CDR3 does, and the rest of the CDR3 is filled in from the germline J gene. J is TRBJ1-2 and V is TRBV30; D is unclear. The CDR3 is made up of 15 amino acids. Germline lookup yields CDR1 GTSNPN and CDR2 SVGIG (reference sequence). CDR3 DNA (partial): TGTGCCTGGAGTGTATCCAGGCTAGCAAGGAATGAC. Translating it yields CAWSVSRLARND. The complete CDR3 reads CAWSVSRLARNDYTF.

Concerning this clone itself: The read comes to an end 3 residues before the CDR3 does, leaving the germline J gene to fill in the end. The J gene is TRBJ1-2, the V gene TRBV5-1, with D maybe TRBD1 (6 bases). The germline V and J ends were trimmed by 2 bases and 6 bases, with 20 bases remaining between them. This CDR3 has 16 residues. Germline loops: CDR1 SGHRS, CDR2 YFSETQ. The CDR3 bases that were read are TGCGCCAGCAGCTTCGCCCAGGGGCTAATGGCGAATGGC. Its protein product is CASSFAQGLMANG. The CDR3 in its entirety is CASSFAQGLMANGYTF. The whole variable domain, filled in from reference TRBV5-1 and TRBJ1-2, reads KAGVTQTPRYLIKTRGQQVTLSCSPISGHRSVSWYQQTPGQGLQFLFEYFSETQRNKGNFPGRFSGRQFSNSRSEMNVSTLELGDSALYLCASSFAQGLMANGYTFGSGTRLTVV.

The CDR3 bases that were read are TGCGCCAGCAGCTTGGCGGGGGGCTCTGGGGCCAACGTA. It translates to CASSLAGGSGANV. In full, the CDR3 reads CASSLAGGSGANVLFF. The chain uses TRBV5-1 and TRBJ1-4; D is perhaps TRBD1 (6 bases). The read ends 3 residues before the CDR3 terminus; that terminus is restored from the germline J gene. The CDR3 length is 16 residues. Germline assignment: CDR1 SGHRS and CDR2 YFSETQ.

Remarks on this clone: The sequence runs out 3 residues before the end of the CDR3; the remainder is reconstructed from the germline J gene. V and J are TRBV5-1 and TRBJ2-7, with 7 nucleotides matching TRBD1. The junction had 6 bases not matched to a gene; V was cut back by 0 bases and J by 0 bases. CDR3 length: 16 residues. Germline assignment: CDR1 SGHRS and CDR2 YFSETQ. This CDR3 is CASSLGDSLNSYEQYF. CDR3 bases read: TGCGCCAGCAGCTTGGGGGACAGCCTTAACTCCTACGAG. The variable domain in full, completed from reference TRBV5-1 and TRBJ2-7, reads KAGVTQTPRYLIKTRGQQVTLSCSPISGHRSVSWYQQTPGQGLQFLFEYFSETQRNKGNFPGRFSGRQFSNSRSEMNVSTLELGDSALYLCASSLGDSLNSYEQYFGPGTRLTVT.

The covered CDR3 bases are TGTGCCAGCTCACCAGTGGGCCAGGGTTCCGTGGAC. It encodes CASSPVGQGSVD. The full CDR3 protein is CASSPVGQGSVDYTF. V usage is TRBV18 and J usage is TRBJ1-2, with a possible D match to TRBD1 (5 bases). Read sequence stops 3 residues before the CDR3 end, and the germline J gene provides the missing end. Germline V gives CDR1 KGHSH, CDR2 LQKENI. The CDR3 consists of 15 residues.

Concerning this clone itself: The sequenced fragment ends 3 residues before the CDR3 boundary, so the rest is inferred from the germline J gene. The V gene is TRBV7-9, the J gene TRBJ1-1; perhaps TRBD1 as D (6 bases). From germline, CDR1 is SEHNR and CDR2 FQNEAQ (reference sequence). V lost 5 bases and J lost 5, with 18 bases in between. CDR3 length: 15 amino acids. CDR3 region: CASSQVQGSNTEAFF. The covered CDR3 bases are TGTGCCAGCAGCCAGGTGCAGGGGTCAAATACTGAA.